A single sample gave rise to the 7 T cell receptor beta chains below, sequenced in a study of PD-L1 blockade in urothelial cancer. Here immunoSEQ multiplex PCR was the method, and the copy in TCRdb shows in-frame clones only, minus some. Of 30,000 to 40,000 clones in the sample, about four fifths are singletons; the top ten hold roughly 7.1%. Indicated time point: pretreatment peripheral blood. The sequenced sample was PBMCs, obtained around atezolizumab (anti-PD-L1) treatment. The receptor set was obtained from a man in his sixties with urothelial cancer.

The rearrangement links TRBV7-2 to TRBJ1-4; no clear D gene. Germline V gene data show CDR1 as SGHTA and CDR2 as FQGNSA. The CDR3 contains 13 residues. The V and J ends lost 4 bases and 7 bases respectively, with 10 bases between them. The CDR3 DNA reads as TGTGCCAGCAGCTCCCGTCCGGGTGAAAAACTGTTTTTT. It yields the protein CASSSRPGEKLFF.

Comment on this clone: Other DNA sequences in the same sample also yield this CDR3. The chain employs TRBV2 and TRBJ1-1; weak D call: TRBD1 (6 bases). V dropped 5 bases and J dropped 3 bases, with 19 bases sitting between them. The CDR3 length is 16 residues. Germline V CDR1 and CDR2: SNHLY, FYNNEI. This CDR3 is CASSTPGGARDTEAFF. The CDR3 nucleotides are TGTGCCAGCAGTACCCCGGGGGGGGCGCGGGACACTGAAGCTTTCTTT.

The chain couples TRBV14 to TRBJ1-2; TRBD1 matches at 10 bases. Losses at the gene ends were 4 bases for V and 4 bases for J; bases not matched to a gene: 6. The CDR3 is made up of 15 amino acids. The germline V gene has CDR1 SGHDN and CDR2 FVKESK. The CDR3 DNA follows: TGTGCCAGCAGCCTCCAGACAGGGGGCTCCTATGGCTACACCTTC. Its protein product is CASSLQTGGSYGYTF.

This chain uses TRBV30 with TRBJ2-3, with 8 bases identical to TRBD2. CDR1 and CDR2 from the germline V gene are GTSNPN and SVGIG (reference sequence). The CDR3 runs 15 residues. V gave up 7 bases and J gave up 2 bases; unmatched junction bases: 11. The CDR3 sequence: CASSGGIRDTDTQYF. Here the CDR3 DNA reads TGTGCCTCAAGCGGGGGTATACGGGACACAGATACGCAGTATTTT.

V and J are TRBV18 and TRBJ2-2; weak D call: TRBD2 (5 bases). The V and J ends lost 3 bases and 3 bases respectively, with 11 bases between them. This CDR3 has 15 residues. The germline gives CDR1 KGHSH, CDR2 LQKENI. DNA for the CDR3: TGTGCCAGCTCACCGAGGGTAGGCGACACCGGGGAGCTGTTTTTT. Translated, it gives CASSPRVGDTGELFF.

This clone is a singleton in its sample. The chain couples TRBV30 to TRBJ2-7; the match to TRBD1 covers 8 bases. Germline CDR1 and CDR2: GTSNPN and SVGIG (reference sequence). The V and J ends lost 5 bases and 0 bases, in that order; junction bases with no gene match: 0. CDR3 length: 12 residues. CDR3 residues: CAWGQGSYEQYF. As DNA, the CDR3 is TGTGCCTGGGGACAGGGCTCCTACGAGCAGTACTTC.

The chain has TRBV5-6 and TRBJ1-1; tentatively, D is TRBD1 (6 bases). The CDR3 extends over 14 amino acids. Trimming left V 5 bases short and J 6 bases short, with 17 bases between. From germline, CDR1 is SGHDT and CDR2 YYEEEE. CDR3 bases: TGTGCCAGCAGTAGACAGGTAGCCCGCCCTGAAGCTTTCTTT. Amino acids: CASSRQVARPEAFF.